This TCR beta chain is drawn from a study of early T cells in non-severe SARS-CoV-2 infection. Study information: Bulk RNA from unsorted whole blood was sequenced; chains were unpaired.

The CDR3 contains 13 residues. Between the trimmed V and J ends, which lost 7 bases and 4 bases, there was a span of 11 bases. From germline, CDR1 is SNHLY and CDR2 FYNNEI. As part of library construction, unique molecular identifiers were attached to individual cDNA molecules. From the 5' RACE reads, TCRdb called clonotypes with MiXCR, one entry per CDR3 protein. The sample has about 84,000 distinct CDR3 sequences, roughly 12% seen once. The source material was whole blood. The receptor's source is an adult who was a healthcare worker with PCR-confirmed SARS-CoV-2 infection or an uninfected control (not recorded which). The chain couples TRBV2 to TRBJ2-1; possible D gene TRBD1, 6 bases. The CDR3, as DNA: TGTGCCAGCATGCCGGACAGTTACAATGAGCAGTTCTTC. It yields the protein CASMPDSYNEQFF.